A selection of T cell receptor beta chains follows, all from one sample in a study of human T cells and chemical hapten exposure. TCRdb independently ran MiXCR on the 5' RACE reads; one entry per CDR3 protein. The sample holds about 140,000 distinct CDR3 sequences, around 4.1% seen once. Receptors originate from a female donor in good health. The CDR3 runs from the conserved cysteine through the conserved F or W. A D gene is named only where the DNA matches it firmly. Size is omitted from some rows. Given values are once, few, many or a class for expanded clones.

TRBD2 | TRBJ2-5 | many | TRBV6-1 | TGTGCCAGCAGTGGGACTAGCGGGGGATTCCAAGAGACCCAGTACTTC | CASSGTSGGFQETQYF
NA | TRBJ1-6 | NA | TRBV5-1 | TGCGCCAGCAGCTTGGTGTCCCTGGCGGGCTCCTATAATTCACCCCTCCACTTT | CASSLVSLAGSYNSPLHF
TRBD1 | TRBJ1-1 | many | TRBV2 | TGTGCCATCACCGGGACAGGGGTGTTTGGGAACACTGAAGCTTTCTTT | CAITGTGVFGNTEAFF
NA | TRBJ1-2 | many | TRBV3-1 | TGTGCCAGCAGCCAACGAAGACAGCATGGCTACACCTTC | CASSQRRQHGYTF
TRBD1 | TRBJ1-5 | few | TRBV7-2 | TGTGCCAGCACCGCCCAGGGGGGCCAGCCCCAGCATTTT | CASTAQGGQPQHF
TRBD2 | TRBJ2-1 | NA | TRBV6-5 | TGTGCCAGCAGTTATGAGGCGGGGGGGGGCAATGAGCAGTTCTTC | CASSYEAGGGNEQFF
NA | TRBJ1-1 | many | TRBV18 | TGTGCCAGCTCACCGGGTGGGTATGAAGCTTTCTTT | CASSPGGYEAFF
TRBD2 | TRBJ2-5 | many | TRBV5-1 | TGCGCCAGCAGCTTGGGCCGGGGAGCGGGGAAACGCGAGACCCAGTACTTC | CASSLGRGAGKRETQYF
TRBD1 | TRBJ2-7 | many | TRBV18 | TGTGCCAGCTCGAAGGGACAGGGAAATTACGAGCAGTACTTC | CASSKGQGNYEQYF
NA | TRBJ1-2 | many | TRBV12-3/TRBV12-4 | TGTGCCAGCAGTTCCCCCTCCGACCAGGGGTATGGCTACACCTTC | CASSSPSDQGYGYTF
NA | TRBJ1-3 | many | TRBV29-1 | TGCAGCGTTCTGGACTCAGGGATGGGAAACACCATATATTTT | CSVLDSGMGNTIYF
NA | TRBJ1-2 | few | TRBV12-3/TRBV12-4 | TGTGCCAGCAGTTACCGGGTCCGCCGGGGAGGCTACACCTTC | CASSYRVRRGGYTF
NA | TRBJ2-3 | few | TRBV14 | TGTGCCAGCAGCCAAGATGAATGGCGGACAAAAACAGATACGCAGTATTTT | CASSQDEWRTKTDTQYF
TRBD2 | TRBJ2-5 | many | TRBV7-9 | TGTGCCAGCAGCCCCCCCGTAGCTAGCGGGTACCAAGAGACCCAGTACTTC | CASSPPVASGYQETQYF
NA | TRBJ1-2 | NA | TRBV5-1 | TGCGCCAGCAGGTGGGACTACATCAACTATGGCTACACCTTC | CASRWDYINYGYTF
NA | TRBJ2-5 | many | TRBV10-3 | TGTGCCATCAGTGTTGGGGAGACCCAGTACTTC | CAISVGETQYF
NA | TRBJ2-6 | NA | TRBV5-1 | TGCGCCAGCAGCTCTGGCAGGGGGGCTTTCTCTGGGGCCAACGTCCTGACTTTC | CASSSGRGAFSGANVLTF
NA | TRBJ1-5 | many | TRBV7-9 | TGTGCCAGCAGCCTGGACGGGCTGGGGCCCCAGCATTTT | CASSLDGLGPQHF
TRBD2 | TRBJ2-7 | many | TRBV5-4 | TGTGCCAGCAGCCGCGGGAGTGGACTAGACCAGTTGCAGTACTTC | CASSRGSGLDQLQYF
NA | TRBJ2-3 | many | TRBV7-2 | TGTGCCAGCAGCTTAATCCAGGGTGTAACAGATACGCAGTATTTT | CASSLIQGVTDTQYF
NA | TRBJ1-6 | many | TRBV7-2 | TGTGCCAGCAGCTCTGAAACAGTCTATAATTCACCCCTCCACTTT | CASSSETVYNSPLHF
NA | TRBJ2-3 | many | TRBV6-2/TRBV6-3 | TGTGCCAGCAGGCCGACATCTTCAGATACGCAGTATTTT | CASRPTSSDTQYF
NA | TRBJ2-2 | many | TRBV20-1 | TGCAGTGCTAGAGATTCAGGGGTTGGCACCGGGGAGCTGTTTTTT | CSARDSGVGTGELFF
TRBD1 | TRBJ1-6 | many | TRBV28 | TGTGCCAGCAGGGAAGGGGGCTTTGGATCACCCCTCCACTTT | CASREGGFGSPLHF
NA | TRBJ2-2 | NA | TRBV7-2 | TGTGCCAGCAGCTTAGGTCCAGGGGACACCGGGGAGCTGTTTTTT | CASSLGPGDTGELFF
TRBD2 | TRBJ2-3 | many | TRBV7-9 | TGTGCCAGCAGCATTACAGCGGGGGGGCGTACAGATACGCAGTATTTT | CASSITAGGRTDTQYF
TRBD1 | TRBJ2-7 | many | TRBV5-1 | TGCGCCACCGCCCTCGGGACAGGGGACTACGAGCAGTACTTC | CATALGTGDYEQYF
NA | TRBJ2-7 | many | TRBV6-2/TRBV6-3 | TGTGCCAGCAGCTCGTGGGGAACTACGAACGAGCAGTACTTC | CASSSWGTTNEQYF
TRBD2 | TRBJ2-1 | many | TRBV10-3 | TGTGCCATCAGTCCCTCGGCGGGGGGGGGCAATGAGCAGTTCTTC | CAISPSAGGGNEQFF
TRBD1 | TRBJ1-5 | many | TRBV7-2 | TGTGCCAGCCAACGACAGGGACAAAATCAGCCCCAGCATTTT | CASQRQGQNQPQHF
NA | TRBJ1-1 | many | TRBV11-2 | TGTGCCAGCAGCCCCCGGGGGACGGAGGGGCCTCAGAAGGAGAACACTGAAGCTTTCTTT | CASSPRGTEGPQKENTEAFF
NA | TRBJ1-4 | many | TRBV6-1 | TGTGCCAGCAGCTGGACAGCCACCACTAATGAAAAACTGTTTTTT | CASSWTATTNEKLFF
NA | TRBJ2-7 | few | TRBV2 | TGTGCCAGCAGAAGGACAGTTACCTACGAGCAGTACTTC | CASRRTVTYEQYF
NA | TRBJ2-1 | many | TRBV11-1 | TGTGCCAGCAGCGGCTTGGTGGCAGAGACCTACAATGAGCAGTTCTTC | CASSGLVAETYNEQFF
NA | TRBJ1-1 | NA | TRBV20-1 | TGCAGTGCCGAGGGTCACACTGAAGCTTTCTTT | CSAEGHTEAFF
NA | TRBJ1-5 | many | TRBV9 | TGTGCCAGCAGCGTAGCGCCGGGGCCCCATCAGCCCCAGCATTTT | CASSVAPGPHQPQHF
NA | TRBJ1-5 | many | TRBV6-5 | TGTGCCAGCAGTTACTCAGGTAATAGCAATCAGCCCCAGCATTTT | CASSYSGNSNQPQHF
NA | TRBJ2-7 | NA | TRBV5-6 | TGTGCCAGCAGAGGGGAGCAGTACTTC | CASRGEQYF
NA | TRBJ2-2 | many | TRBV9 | TGTGCCAGCAGCCCCCTTGTAGCGACTAACACCGGGGAGCTGTTTTTT | CASSPLVATNTGELFF
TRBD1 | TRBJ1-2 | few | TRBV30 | TGTGCCTGGAGTGCATCCCAGACAGGGCTCTATGGCTACACCTTC | CAWSASQTGLYGYTF
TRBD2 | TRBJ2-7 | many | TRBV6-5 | TGTGCCAGCAGTTCGGGCGGCGGGGGGGTGTCCGAGCAGTACTTC | CASSSGGGGVSEQYF
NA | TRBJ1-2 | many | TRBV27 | TGTGCCAGCAGTTTATCGGGCCAGGCCCTAAGCTACACCTTC | CASSLSGQALSYTF
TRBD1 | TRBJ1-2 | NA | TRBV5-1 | TGCGCCAGCAGCGTCGACAGGGCAGGAGGCTATGGCTACACCTTC | CASSVDRAGGYGYTF
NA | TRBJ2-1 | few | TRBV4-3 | TGCGCCAGCAGCCAGGCTAGCTGCTACAATGAGCAGTTCTTC | CASSQASCYNEQFF
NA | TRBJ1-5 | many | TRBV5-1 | TGCGCCAGCAGCTTGGATGGCAGCTACCAGCCCCAGCATTTT | CASSLDGSYQPQHF
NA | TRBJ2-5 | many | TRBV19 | TGTGCCACCCGGGACAACCAAGAGAGCCAGTACTTC | CATRDNQESQYF
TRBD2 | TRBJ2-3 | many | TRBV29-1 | TGCAGCGTTGAAGATCGGCTAGCGGGGGCCACAGATACGCAGTATTTT | CSVEDRLAGATDTQYF
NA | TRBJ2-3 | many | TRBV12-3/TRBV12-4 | TGTGCCAGCAGTTACCAAGAGACAGACACACGCACAGATACGCAGTATTTT | CASSYQETDTRTDTQYF
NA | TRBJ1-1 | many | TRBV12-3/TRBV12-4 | TGTGCCAGCTATTATAGGGGGTACGACACTGAAGCTTTCTTT | CASYYRGYDTEAFF
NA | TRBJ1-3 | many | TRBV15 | TGTGCCACCAGCAGAGATAAGGGTTTTGGAAACACCATATATTTT | CATSRDKGFGNTIYF
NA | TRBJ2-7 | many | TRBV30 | TGTGCCTGGAATACTCCTACGAGCTCCTACGAGCAGTACTTC | CAWNTPTSSYEQYF
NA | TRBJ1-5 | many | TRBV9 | TGTGCCAGCAGCGTAGGAGATAGCAATCAGCCCCAGCATTTT | CASSVGDSNQPQHF
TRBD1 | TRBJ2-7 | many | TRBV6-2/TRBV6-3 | TGTGCCAGCAGTTACAGCTACACCGGGACAGGGATAACCTACGAGCAGTACTTC | CASSYSYTGTGITYEQYF
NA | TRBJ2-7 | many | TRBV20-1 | TGCAGTGCTAGTTGGTACCGGAAGACCATATACGAGCAGTACTTC | CSASWYRKTIYEQYF
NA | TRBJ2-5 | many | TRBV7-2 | TGTGCCAGCAGCCCCACAAGAGAGACCCAGTACTTC | CASSPTRETQYF
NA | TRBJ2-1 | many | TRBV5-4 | TGTGCCAGCCGGGGAGGCTCTTACAATGAGCAGTTCTTC | CASRGGSYNEQFF